One and the same sample provided the 5 T cell receptor beta chains below, sequenced in a study of cytomegalovirus exposure and HLA in healthy donors. Assay: immunoSEQ multiplex PCR; the TCRdb copy retains only in-frame clones and omits some. Among some 60,000 clones listed, 96% were seen once. Sequences were obtained from PBMCs. These receptor sequences come from a man between 18 and 35 years old in good health and CMV-seronegative.

The chain uses TRBV7-9 and TRBJ2-1, with 13 bases lining up with TRBD2. V was pared by 9 bases and J by 7 bases, with 6 bases of the junction left unmatched. The CDR3 contains 14 residues. In germline, CDR1 is SEHNR, CDR2 FQNEAQ (reference sequence). The chain's CDR3 is CASELAGGLNEQFF. The CDR3 nucleotides read TGTGCCAGTGAACTAGCGGGAGGGCTAAATGAGCAGTTCTTC.

The chain links TRBV27 to TRBJ2-2, with TRBD1 as a possible D gene (6 bases). Germline V CDR1 and CDR2: MNHEY, SMNVEV (reference sequence). The V and J ends lost 7 bases and 0 bases respectively, with 9 bases between them. CDR3 length: 14 residues. In nucleotides, the CDR3 is TGTGCCAGCAAGGGGACACCGAACACCGGGGAGCTGTTTTTT. Its translation is CASKGTPNTGELFF.

The CDR3 loop is CASVGERAGYTF. DNA for the CDR3: TGTGCCAGCGTAGGGGAAAGGGCTGGCTACACCTTC. The V call is TRBV2, the J call TRBJ1-2, with D perhaps TRBD1 (5 bases). Germline CDR1 reads SNHLY; CDR2 reads FYNNEI. V lost 8 bases, J lost 7 bases, and 14 bases lay in between. The CDR3 contains 12 residues.

The chain carries TRBV27 and TRBJ2-3; TRBD2 agrees at 12 bases. Germline CDR1 and CDR2: MNHEY and SMNVEV (reference sequence). The J segment lost 10 bases and the V segment lost 0 bases, leaving 11 bases of the junction unmatched. This CDR3 spans 17 amino acids. CDR3 DNA: TGTGCCAGCAGTTTATCCCCCCTAGCGGGAGGGTACGTGGCGCAGTATTTT. This encodes CASSLSPLAGGYVAQYF.

This sequence joins TRBV5-1 and TRBJ2-1; 10 positions match TRBD2. V lost 0 bases and J lost 0; bases outside the gene matches: 6. The V gene's germline CDR1 is SGHRS and CDR2 YFSETQ. CDR3 size: 18 residues. CDR3 residues: CASSLAAASGSSYNEQFF. The CDR3 coding sequence is TGCGCCAGCAGCTTGGCCGCGGCTAGCGGGAGCTCCTACAATGAGCAGTTCTTC.